These T cell receptor beta chains were read from a single sample in a study of response to subunit inactivated influenza vaccine. TCRdb redid the calling of the RT-PCR reads with MiXCR, one entry per CDR3 protein. This table has 450,000 to 600,000 distinct CDR3 sequences, more than 15% appearing once. The specimen comprised CD4+ T cells sorted from PBMCs, sampled around 25 months after vaccination. The receptor source for this set is a man between 50 and 69 years old who received an inactivated influenza vaccine. CDR3s include the opening cysteine and the closing phenylalanine or tryptophan. Fields, in order: J gene, clone size, D gene, V gene, CDR3 DNA, CDR3 protein. D genes are given only for firm matches. Some rows have no size entry. The others give once, few or many, or a class for an expanded clone.

>TRBJ2-3|-|TRBD2|TRBV12-3/TRBV12-4
TGTGCCAGCGGGATAGCGGGAGTGACAGATACGCAGTATTTT
CASGIAGVTDTQYF
>TRBJ1-5|many|-|TRBV6-2/TRBV6-3
TGTGCCAGCAGTTACTCTGGGCTGGGGGCCAGCAATCAGCCCCAGCATTTT
CASSYSGLGASNQPQHF
>TRBJ1-6|-|-|TRBV5-1
TGCGCCAGCAGCTTGGCAGGGTATAATTCACCCCTCCACTTT
CASSLAGYNSPLHF
>TRBJ2-5|few|-|TRBV13
TGTGCCAGCAGCTCGACGACAGAGACCCAGTACTTC
CASSSTTETQYF
>TRBJ2-1|few|TRBD1|TRBV12-3/TRBV12-4
TGTGCCAGCACACAACAGGGGGCGACGTACAATGAGCAGTTCTTC
CASTQQGATYNEQFF
>TRBJ2-7|-|TRBD2|TRBV7-4
TGTGCCAGCAGCCCGGGACTAGCGGGGGACGGAGAGCAGTACTTC
CASSPGLAGDGEQYF
>TRBJ2-1|few|TRBD1|TRBV12-5
TGTGCTAGTGGTTTGGAGGCGAACAGGGGCCAAGAGCAGTTCTTC
CASGLEANRGQEQFF
>TRBJ2-7|few|-|TRBV5-6
TGTGCCAGCAGCTTTGGGGGACAACGCTACGAGCAGTACTTC
CASSFGGQRYEQYF
>TRBJ1-4|few|TRBD1|TRBV6-5
TGTGCCAGCAGTTCACACCGGACAGGGCGGGCAAATGAAAAACTGTTTTTT
CASSSHRTGRANEKLFF
>TRBJ1-1|-|-|TRBV5-1
TGCGCCAGCAGCACCGGACTGTGGGGTGAGAACACTGAAGCTTTCTTT
CASSTGLWGENTEAFF
>TRBJ2-7|-|TRBD1|TRBV6-2/TRBV6-3
TGTGCCAGCAGTTACTCTCGGGACAGACCGAGGACAACCGAGTACGAGCAGTACTTC
CASSYSRDRPRTTEYEQYF
>TRBJ1-3|few|-|TRBV5-1
TGCGCCAGCAGCTTGGACTCACGAGTGACCTCTGGAAACACCATATATTTT
CASSLDSRVTSGNTIYF
>TRBJ2-7|-|TRBD1|TRBV7-2
TGTGCCAGCAGCTTAGAGAAGGGGGCAACCTACGAGCAGTACTTC
CASSLEKGATYEQYF
>TRBJ2-1|many|TRBD2|TRBV29-1
TGCAGCGTTAACGAGCGGGGGGGCTTTGATGAGCAGTTCTTC
CSVNERGGFDEQFF
>TRBJ2-1|-|-|TRBV20-1
TGCAGTGCTAGAGATCAGGCAGGGATTTACAATGAGCAGTTCTTC
CSARDQAGIYNEQFF